The 3 T cell receptor beta chains in this list originate from one sample, sequenced in a study of tumor-infiltrating lymphocytes in primary liver carcinoma. Starting material for RNA and DNA co-extraction consisted of about 17-34 mg of unsorted bulk tissue. Reverse transcription of roughly 0.5 ug total RNA with a constant-region primer produced TCR beta cDNA. It was through three nested multiplex PCR rounds of slightly modified ARM-PCR that TCR beta libraries arose. Each of the first two PCR rounds ran nine to ten cycles with TRBV1-TRBV30 forward and C-beta reverse primers. In TCRdb, the multiplex PCR reads were re-called with MiXCR into one record per CDR3 protein. In the table there are about 100,000 distinct CDR3 sequences, more than 65% of which are singletons. The specimen was liver tumor tissue from sampling region 2. Sample subset: tumor region T2, inferior pole. The receptor source for this set is a woman aged 55 to 70 with primary liver carcinoma and hepatitis B virus infection.

This chain uses TRBV27 with TRBJ2-6, with TRBD1 matching 7 bases. The CDR3 is 16 amino acids. The germline CDR1 and CDR2 sequences are MNHEY and SMNVEV (reference sequence). V dropped 4 bases and J dropped 0; count of bases not matched to a gene: 3. The CDR3 nucleotides read TGTGCCAGCAGTTCATACAGGGGCTCTGGGGCCAACGTCCTGACTTTC. Protein: CASSSYRGSGANVLTF.

This clonotype was picked up many times. The chain combines TRBV7-8 with TRBJ1-3; unclear D gene. Germline V lookup: CDR1 SGHVS, CDR2 FQNEAQ. V gave up 1 base and J gave up 0 bases, with 4 bases separating them. The CDR3 is 14 amino acids. CDR3 loop: CASSLGISGNTIYF. CDR3 in DNA: TGTGCCAGCAGCTTAGGGATCTCTGGAAACACCATATATTTT.

This clonotype has just a few counts. The chain carries TRBV20-1 and TRBJ1-2, with TRBD1 identical over 9 bases. The trim removed 5 bases at V and 1 base at J, leaving 8 bases unmatched. The germline V gene encodes CDR1 DFQATT and CDR2 SNEGSKA (reference sequence). CDR3 length equals 15 residues. The CDR3 here is CSAAEDRGHNYGYTF. The CDR3 coding sequence is TGCAGTGCTGCGGAGGACAGGGGCCATAACTATGGCTACACCTTC.